These 16 T cell receptor beta chains came from one sample sequenced in a study of T-cell memory formation after mild COVID-19. Via MiXCR, TCRdb re-called the 5' RACE reads, giving one row per CDR3 protein. The sample contains approximately 560,000 distinct CDR3 sequences, 17% of which appear only once. Sequenced material: PBMCs or a T cell subset sorted from them (not recorded which). The source is an adult woman who had mild COVID-19 (a few samples of this study predate the infection). Cell type and time point are not known.

This clonotype has just a few counts. This sequence joins TRBV5-1 and TRBJ1-1; tentatively, D is TRBD1 (6 bases). CDR3 size: 16 residues. The V end lost 3 bases, the J end lost 3 bases, and 18 bases lay between the germline ends. Germline CDR1 reads SGHRS; CDR2 reads YFSETQ. The CDR3 DNA is TGCGCCAGCAGCTGGGTAGGGGGAGGGTCCCACACTGAAGCTTTCTTT. It codes for CASSWVGGGSHTEAFF.

The gene calls are TRBV27 and TRBJ2-7; 9 positions agree with TRBD1. The germline V gene encodes CDR1 MNHEY and CDR2 SMNVEV (reference sequence). The CDR3 length is 18 residues. Germline trimming cut 3 bases from V and 1 base from J; bases unmatched to any gene: 13. The CDR3 is CASSFTGGSLILSYEQYF. CDR3 DNA sequence: TGTGCCAGCAGTTTTACAGGGGGCTCATTGATACTATCCTACGAGCAGTACTTC.

This chain connects TRBV11-3 to TRBJ1-1, with TRBD1 identical over 8 bases. The CDR3 length is 16 residues. Germline CDR1 reads SGHNT; CDR2 reads YENEEA. The J segment lost 3 bases and the V segment lost 5 bases, leaving 11 bases of the junction unmatched. The CDR3 loop is CASSPPRGQGYTEAFF. The CDR3 DNA reads TGTGCCAGCAGCCCCCCCAGGGGGCAAGGGTACACTGAAGCTTTCTTT.

The V call is TRBV2, the J call TRBJ1-1; 11 bases are shared with TRBD1. The CDR3 loop spans 14 amino acids. Losses at the gene ends were 7 bases for V and 6 bases for J; bases not matched to a gene: 7. CDR1 is SNHLY and CDR2 is FYNNEI in the germline V gene. In nucleotides, the CDR3 is TGTGCCAGCAAGTGGGGACAGGGGGAGGCTGAAGCTTTCTTT. Translation gives CASKWGQGEAEAFF.

The rearrangement links TRBV12-3 or TRBV12-4 to TRBJ2-7; D perhaps matches TRBD2 (6 bases). V dropped 6 bases and J dropped 4 bases, with 19 bases sitting between them. The CDR3 totals 15 residues. The CDR3 sequence: CASSPPGVLGYEQYF. CDR3 nucleotides: TGTGCCAGCAGCCCCCCGGGAGTTTTGGGTTACGAGCAGTACTTC.

This clonotype was seen a few times. The chain has TRBV5-5 and TRBJ1-5; no clear D. The CDR3 totals 14 residues. Germline V gives CDR1 SGHKS, CDR2 YYEKEE (reference sequence). Trimming stripped 3 bases from V and 4 bases from J, with 11 bases between. The CDR3 sequence: CASSSTAFNQPQHF. The CDR3 DNA sequence: TGTGCCAGCAGCTCCACAGCGTTTAATCAGCCCCAGCATTTT. Combining the CDR3 with reference TRBV5-5 and TRBJ1-5 gives the whole variable domain DAGVTQSPTHLIKTRGQQVTLRCSPISGHKSVSWYQQVLGQGPQFIFQYYEKEERGRGNFPDRFSARQFPNYSSELNVNALLLGDSALYLCASSSTAFNQPQHFGDGTRLSIL.

This chain connects TRBV12-3 or TRBV12-4 to TRBJ2-1; the match to TRBD2 covers 12 bases. This CDR3 is 17 amino acids long. V shed 3 bases, J shed 7 bases, and the junction held 10 bases outside the gene matches. CDR3 sequence reads: CASSFGLAGGPGNEQFF. The CDR3 nucleotides read TGTGCCAGCAGTTTCGGGCTAGCGGGGGGGCCGGGGAATGAGCAGTTCTTC.

This clonotype turned up a few times. The chain uses TRBV7-2 and TRBJ1-1, with 9 nucleotides matching TRBD1. The CDR3 contains 14 residues. Germline values: CDR1 SGHTA, CDR2 FQGNSA. Trimming took 5 bases from V and 4 from J; bases not matched to a gene: 5. CDR3 loop: CASSATGGVTEAFF. The DNA of the CDR3 is TGTGCCAGCAGCGCGACAGGGGGAGTCACTGAAGCTTTCTTT.

This clonotype was picked up a small number of times. The rearrangement uses TRBV4-1 and TRBJ2-7; D is unresolved. This CDR3 region has 15 residues. Germline loops: CDR1 MGHRA, CDR2 YSYEKL. The V end lost 1 base, the J end lost 0 bases, and 10 bases lay between the germline ends. In DNA, the CDR3 is TGCGCCAGCAGCCAAGTCAGCCAGAGCTCCTACGAGCAGTACTTC. This sequence encodes CASSQVSQSSYEQYF.

This clonotype was counted a few times. The conserved final phenylalanine or tryptophan is absent from the CDR3, which likely points to a read error. It is unclear where the CDR3 begins or ends on the DNA, so no DNA is shown, and the CDR3 is as TCRdb lists it. The rearrangement uses TRBV20-1 and TRBJ1-1; TRBD1 was called by the table and not checked on the DNA. Inclusive of both ends, the CDR3 amounts to 8 amino acids. The V gene's germline CDR1 is DFQATT and CDR2 SNEGSKA (reference sequence). The CDR3: CSAGDSLL.

The V and J genes are TRBV6-6 and TRBJ1-4; D is unresolved. V was shortened by 5 bases and J by 1 base, with 11 bases between the two germline ends. The CDR3 runs 15 residues. The V gene's germline CDR1 is MNHNY and CDR2 SVGAGI (reference sequence). CDR3 in DNA: TGTGCCAGCAGTGCCCCAGAGATAACTAATGAAAAACTGTTTTTT. It encodes CASSAPEITNEKLFF.

This clonotype was recorded a few times. This sequence joins TRBV3-1 and TRBJ2-1; possible D gene TRBD2, 7 bases. The V gene's germline CDR1 is LGHDT and CDR2 YNNKEL (reference sequence). This CDR3 has 11 residues. V shed 11 bases and J shed 8 bases, with 13 bases lying between them. In nucleotides, the CDR3 is TGTGCCTGCGGGGGCGTGGATGAGCAGTTCTTC. This translates into CACGGVDEQFF.

This clonotype came up a few times. J is TRBJ2-7 and V is TRBV4-1; D is perhaps TRBD1 (5 bases). The CDR3 consists of 15 residues. In germline, CDR1 is MGHRA, CDR2 YSYEKL. V was shortened by 3 bases and J by 2 bases, with 14 bases between the two germline ends. The CDR3 region is CASSQMTDAAYEQYF. CDR3 DNA sequence: TGCGCCAGCAGCCAGATGACAGACGCTGCCTACGAGCAGTACTTC.

This chain uses TRBV29-1 with TRBJ2-7, with TRBD1 identical over 8 bases. Germline CDR1 reads SQVTM; CDR2 reads ANQGSEA. The CDR3 spans 13 residues. V gave up 6 bases and J gave up 0 bases; unmatched junction bases: 4. Written as DNA, the CDR3 is TGCAGCGTCCTACAGGGGGACTCCTACGAGCAGTACTTC. Translating gives CSVLQGDSYEQYF.

This chain joins TRBV7-8 and TRBJ2-7; TRBD2 agrees at 7 bases. V was clipped by 4 bases and J by 3 bases; unmatched bases: 9. Per the germline V gene, CDR1 is SGHVS and CDR2 is FQNEAQ. This CDR3 comprises 15 residues. CDR3 sequence reads: CASSSGSGGIYEQYF. DNA of the CDR3: TGTGCCAGCAGCTCGGGGTCCGGGGGGATCTACGAGCAGTACTTC.

The rearrangement links TRBV24-1 to TRBJ2-1, with TRBD1 as a possible D gene (5 bases). Trimming stripped 5 bases from V and 3 bases from J, with 13 bases between. Germline V gene lookup returns CDR1 KGHDR and CDR2 SFDVKD. The CDR3 is 15 residues long. The CDR3 sequence is CATSAEVTGYNEQFF. The CDR3 region has the DNA TGTGCCACCAGTGCCGAAGTCACAGGCTACAATGAGCAGTTCTTC.